The TCR beta chain described here comes from a study of T cells after yellow fever vaccination. Study information: Preparation of the low-cell-number fractions used SMART-Seq v4 Ultra Low Input.

Germline CDR1 and CDR2: LNHDA and SQIVND (reference sequence). This CDR3 is 14 amino acids long. Trimming shortened V by 7 bases and J by 4 bases, and 16 bases separated the two germline ends. Production of TCR cDNA was by 5'RACE template switching, which also added a universal primer site and UMIs. TCRdb reprocessed the 5' RACE reads via MiXCR and lists one record per CDR3 protein. The sample lists 150,000 or so distinct CDR3 sequences, approximately 9.7% occurring once. Notes on the study in general: A small proportion of clonotypes was detected in both the CD4 and CD8 compartments. Detected again after the booster were most primary-vaccination clones, at about 96% CD4 and 70% to 90% CD8.

As for this clonotype: Its matching antigen is unknown.

The material was CD8+ T cells sorted from PBMCs, obtained 45 days after the yellow fever booster vaccination. The clonotype originates from a man aged 18 to 29 who received the YFV17D yellow fever vaccine. The rearrangement joins TRBV19 to TRBJ1-1; D not resolved. This CDR3 reads CASIGVGFGTEAFF. CDR3 nucleotides: TGTGCCAGTATCGGCGTCGGGTTCGGCACTGAAGCTTTCTTT.